This TCR beta chain was captured in a study of response to subunit inactivated influenza vaccine. After removal of 5 bases from V and 4 bases from J, the junction contained 6 bases not matched to a gene. Per germline, CDR1 SGHTA and CDR2 FQGNSA. The CDR3 has 14 amino acids. One entry per CDR3 protein, called by TCRdb with MiXCR from the RT-PCR reads. Here the sample spans approximately 500,000 distinct CDR3 sequences, about 15% being singletons. As for this clonotype: Its specificity is not known.

The study, taken as a whole, reports: With each seasonal influenza vaccination, the authors suggested, few new T cells are recruited.

The origin of this receptor is a man aged 45-60 years who received an inactivated influenza vaccine. Material: PBMCs from blood, obtained about 13 days after vaccination. The rearrangement joins TRBV7-2 to TRBJ2-7, with TRBD1 matching 9 bases. This CDR3 reads CASSRRTGEYEQYF. The CDR3 coding sequence is TGTGCCAGCAGCCGCCGGACAGGGGAATACGAGCAGTACTTC.